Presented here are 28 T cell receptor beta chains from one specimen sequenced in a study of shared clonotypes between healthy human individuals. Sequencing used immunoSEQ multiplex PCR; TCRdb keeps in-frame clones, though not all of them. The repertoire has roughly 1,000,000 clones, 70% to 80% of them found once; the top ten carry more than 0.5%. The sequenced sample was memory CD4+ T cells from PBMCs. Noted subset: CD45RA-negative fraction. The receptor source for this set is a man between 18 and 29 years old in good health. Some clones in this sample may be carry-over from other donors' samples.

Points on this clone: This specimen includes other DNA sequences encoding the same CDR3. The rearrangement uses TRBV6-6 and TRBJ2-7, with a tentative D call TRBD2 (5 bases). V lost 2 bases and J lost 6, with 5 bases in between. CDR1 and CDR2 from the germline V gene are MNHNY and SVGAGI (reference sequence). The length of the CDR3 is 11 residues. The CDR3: CASSYSGEQYF. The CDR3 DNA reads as TGTGCCAGCAGTTACAGCGGCGAGCAGTACTTC.

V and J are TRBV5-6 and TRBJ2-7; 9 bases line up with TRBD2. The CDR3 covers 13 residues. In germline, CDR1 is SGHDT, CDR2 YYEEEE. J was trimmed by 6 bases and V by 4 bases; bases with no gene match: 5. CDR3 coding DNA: TGTGCCAGCAGCCCGGGACTAGCTGGCGAGCAGTACTTC. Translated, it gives CASSPGLAGEQYF. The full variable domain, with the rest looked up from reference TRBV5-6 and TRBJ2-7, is DAGVTQSPTHLIKTRGQQVTLRCSPKSGHDTVSWYQQALGQGPQFIFQYYEEEERQRGNFPDRFSGHQFPNYSSELNVNALLLGDSALYLCASSPGLAGEQYFGPGTRLTVT.

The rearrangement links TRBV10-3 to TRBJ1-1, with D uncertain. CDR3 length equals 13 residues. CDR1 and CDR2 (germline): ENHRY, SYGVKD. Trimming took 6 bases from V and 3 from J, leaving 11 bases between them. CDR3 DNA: TGTGCCATCAGACCCGACCAGGACACTGAAGCTTTCTTT. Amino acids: CAIRPDQDTEAFF.

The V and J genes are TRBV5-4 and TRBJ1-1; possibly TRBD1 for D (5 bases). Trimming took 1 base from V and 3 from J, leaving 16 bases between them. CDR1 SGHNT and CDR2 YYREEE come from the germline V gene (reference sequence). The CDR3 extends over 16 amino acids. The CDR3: CASSLFGWGRDTEAFF. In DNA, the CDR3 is TGTGCCAGCAGCTTGTTCGGTTGGGGGAGGGACACTGAAGCTTTCTTT.

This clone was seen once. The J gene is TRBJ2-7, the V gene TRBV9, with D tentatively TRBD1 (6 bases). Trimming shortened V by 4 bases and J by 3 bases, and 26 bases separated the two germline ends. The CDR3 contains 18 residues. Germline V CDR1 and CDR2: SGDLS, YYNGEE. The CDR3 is CASSPSVVAQGGDYEQYF. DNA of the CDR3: TGTGCCAGCAGCCCCTCGGTCGTTGCACAGGGTGGTGACTACGAGCAGTACTTC. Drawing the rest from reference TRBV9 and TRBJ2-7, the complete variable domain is DSGVTQTPKHLITATGQRVTLRCSPRSGDLSVYWYQQSLDQGLQFLIQYYNGEERAKGNILERFSAQQFPDLHSELNLSSLELGDSALYFCASSPSVVAQGGDYEQYFGPGTRLTVT.

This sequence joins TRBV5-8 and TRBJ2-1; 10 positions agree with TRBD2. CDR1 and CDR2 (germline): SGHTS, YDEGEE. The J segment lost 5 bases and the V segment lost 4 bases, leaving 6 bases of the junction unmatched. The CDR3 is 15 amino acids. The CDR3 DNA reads TGTGCCAGCAGCCTAGGACTAGCGGAGGACAATGAGCAGTTCTTC. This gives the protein CASSLGLAEDNEQFF.

CDR3 region: CASSIMAPGTDDQPQHF. The CDR3 DNA sequence: TGTGCCAGTAGTATAATGGCTCCCGGGACCGACGATCAGCCCCAGCATTTT. The rearrangement uses TRBV19 and TRBJ1-5, with a possible D match to TRBD1 (5 bases). CDR1 and CDR2 (germline): LNHDA, SQIVND (reference sequence). The CDR3 consists of 17 residues. V lost 2 bases, J lost 5 bases, and 19 bases lay in between.

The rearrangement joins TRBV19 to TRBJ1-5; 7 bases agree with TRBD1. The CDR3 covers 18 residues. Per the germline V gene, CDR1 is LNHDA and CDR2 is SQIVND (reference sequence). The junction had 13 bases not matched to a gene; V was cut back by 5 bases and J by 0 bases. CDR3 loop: CASSPGTVAFLSNQPQHF. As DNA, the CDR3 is TGTGCCAGTAGTCCCGGGACAGTCGCTTTTCTTAGCAATCAGCCCCAGCATTTT.

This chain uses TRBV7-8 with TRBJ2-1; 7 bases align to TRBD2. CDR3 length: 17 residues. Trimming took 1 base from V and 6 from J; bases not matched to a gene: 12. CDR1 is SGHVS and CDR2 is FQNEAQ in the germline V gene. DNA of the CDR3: TGTGCCAGCAGCTTAGTCGGAACGGGAGGTTTCTTCAATGAGCAGTTCTTC. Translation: CASSLVGTGGFFNEQFF.

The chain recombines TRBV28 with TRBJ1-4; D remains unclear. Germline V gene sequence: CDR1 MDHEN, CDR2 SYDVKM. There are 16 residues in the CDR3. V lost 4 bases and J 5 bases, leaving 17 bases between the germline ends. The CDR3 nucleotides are TGTGCCAGCAGTTCGATCCAGGCATCGACGAATGAAAAACTGTTTTTT. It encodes CASSSIQASTNEKLFF.

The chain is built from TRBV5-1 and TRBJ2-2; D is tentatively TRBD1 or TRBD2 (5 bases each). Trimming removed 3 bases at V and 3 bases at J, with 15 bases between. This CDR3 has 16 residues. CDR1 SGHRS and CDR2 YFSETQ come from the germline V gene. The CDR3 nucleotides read TGCGCCAGCAGCTCCCCCGCAGGGACCTACACCGGGGAGCTGTTTTTT. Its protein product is CASSSPAGTYTGELFF.

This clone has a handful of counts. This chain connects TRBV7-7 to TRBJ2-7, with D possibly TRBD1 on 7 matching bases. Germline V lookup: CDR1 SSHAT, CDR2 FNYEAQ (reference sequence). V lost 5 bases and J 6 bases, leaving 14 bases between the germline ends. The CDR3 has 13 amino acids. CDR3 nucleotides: TGTGCCAGCAGCCTCGACAGGGAGGCCGAGCAGTACTTC. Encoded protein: CASSLDREAEQYF.

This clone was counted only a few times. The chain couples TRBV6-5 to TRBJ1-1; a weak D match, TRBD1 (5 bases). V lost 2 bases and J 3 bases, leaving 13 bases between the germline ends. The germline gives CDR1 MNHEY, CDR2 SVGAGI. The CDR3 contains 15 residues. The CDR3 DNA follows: TGTGCCAGCAGTTACCGGGGGATAGGGGACACTGAAGCTTTCTTT. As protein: CASSYRGIGDTEAFF.

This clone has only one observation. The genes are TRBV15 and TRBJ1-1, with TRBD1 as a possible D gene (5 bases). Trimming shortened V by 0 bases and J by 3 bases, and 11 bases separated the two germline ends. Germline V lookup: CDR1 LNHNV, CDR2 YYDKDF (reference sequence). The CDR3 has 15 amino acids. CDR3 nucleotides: TGTGCCACCAGCAGAGACCCAGGCAGGGACACTGAAGCTTTCTTT. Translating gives CATSRDPGRDTEAFF.

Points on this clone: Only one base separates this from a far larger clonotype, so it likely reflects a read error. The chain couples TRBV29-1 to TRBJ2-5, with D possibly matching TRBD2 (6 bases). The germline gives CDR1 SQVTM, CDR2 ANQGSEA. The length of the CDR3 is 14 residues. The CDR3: CSPSVLVGRETRYF. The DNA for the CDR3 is TGCAGCCCCTCGGTACTAGTAGGTCGGGAGACCCGGTACTTC.

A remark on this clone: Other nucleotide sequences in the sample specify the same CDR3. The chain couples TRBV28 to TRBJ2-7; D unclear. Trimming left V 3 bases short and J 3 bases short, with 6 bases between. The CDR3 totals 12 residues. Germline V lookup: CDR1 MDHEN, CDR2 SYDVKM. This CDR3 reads CASSLLRYEQYF. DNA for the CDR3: TGTGCCAGCAGTTTGTTACGCTACGAGCAGTACTTC.

In DNA, the CDR3 is TGCGCCAGCAGTGAGTCAAGATGGGAGACCCAGTACTTC. Amino acids: CASSESRWETQYF. The chain has TRBV10-1 and TRBJ2-5; D is unclear. Germline V gene data show CDR1 as WNHNN and CDR2 as SYGVQD (reference sequence). V was clipped by 0 bases and J by 5 bases, with 7 bases between them. The CDR3 extends over 13 amino acids.

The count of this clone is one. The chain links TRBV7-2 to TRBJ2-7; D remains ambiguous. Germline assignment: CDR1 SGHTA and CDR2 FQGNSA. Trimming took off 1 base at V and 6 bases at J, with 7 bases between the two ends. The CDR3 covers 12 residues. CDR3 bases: TGTGCCAGCAGCTTAGTCCGGGCCGAGCAGTACTTC. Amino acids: CASSLVRAEQYF.

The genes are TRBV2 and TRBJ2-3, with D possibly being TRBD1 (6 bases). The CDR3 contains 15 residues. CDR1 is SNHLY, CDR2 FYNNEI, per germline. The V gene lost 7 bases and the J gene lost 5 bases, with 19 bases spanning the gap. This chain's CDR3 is CASMGPQGFVDTQYF. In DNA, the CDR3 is TGTGCCAGCATGGGGCCACAGGGTTTTGTAGATACGCAGTATTTT.

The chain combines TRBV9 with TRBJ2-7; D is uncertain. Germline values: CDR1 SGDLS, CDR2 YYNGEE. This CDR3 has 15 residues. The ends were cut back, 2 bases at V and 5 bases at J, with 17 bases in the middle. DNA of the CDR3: TGTGCCAGCAGCGTTTCAAGGGATTCGTCGAACGAGCAGTACTTC. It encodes CASSVSRDSSNEQYF.

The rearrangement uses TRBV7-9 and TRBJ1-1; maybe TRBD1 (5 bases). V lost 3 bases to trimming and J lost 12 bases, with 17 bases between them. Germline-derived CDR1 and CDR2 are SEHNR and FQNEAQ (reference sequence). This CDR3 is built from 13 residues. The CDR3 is CASSFGGQGPTFF. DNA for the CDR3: TGTGCCAGCAGCTTTGGTGGGCAGGGCCCTACTTTCTTT.

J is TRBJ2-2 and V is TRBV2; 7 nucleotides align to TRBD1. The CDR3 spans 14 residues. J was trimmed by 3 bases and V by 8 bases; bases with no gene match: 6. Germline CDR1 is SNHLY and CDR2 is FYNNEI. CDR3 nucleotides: TGTGCCAGCGGAGACAGGGTGGACACCGGGGAGCTGTTTTTT. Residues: CASGDRVDTGELFF.

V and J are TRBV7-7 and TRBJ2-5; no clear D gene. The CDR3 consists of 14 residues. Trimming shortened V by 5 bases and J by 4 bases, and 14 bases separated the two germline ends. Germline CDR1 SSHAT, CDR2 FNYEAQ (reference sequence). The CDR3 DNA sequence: TGTGCCAGCAGCCCGATTTACCCGGGAGAGACCCAGTACTTC. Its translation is CASSPIYPGETQYF.

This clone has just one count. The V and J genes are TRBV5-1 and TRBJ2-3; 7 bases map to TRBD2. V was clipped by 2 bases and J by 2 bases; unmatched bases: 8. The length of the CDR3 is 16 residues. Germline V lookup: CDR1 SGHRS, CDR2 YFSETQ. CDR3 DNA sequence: TGCGCCAGCAGCTTAAAATGGACTAGAGACACAGATACGCAGTATTTT. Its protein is CASSLKWTRDTDTQYF.

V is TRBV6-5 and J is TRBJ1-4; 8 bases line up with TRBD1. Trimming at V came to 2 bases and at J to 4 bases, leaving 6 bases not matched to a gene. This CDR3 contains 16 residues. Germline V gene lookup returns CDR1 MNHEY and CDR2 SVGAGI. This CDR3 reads CASSYRTGYDNEKLFF. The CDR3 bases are TGTGCCAGCAGTTACCGGACAGGGTACGATAATGAAAAACTGTTTTTT.

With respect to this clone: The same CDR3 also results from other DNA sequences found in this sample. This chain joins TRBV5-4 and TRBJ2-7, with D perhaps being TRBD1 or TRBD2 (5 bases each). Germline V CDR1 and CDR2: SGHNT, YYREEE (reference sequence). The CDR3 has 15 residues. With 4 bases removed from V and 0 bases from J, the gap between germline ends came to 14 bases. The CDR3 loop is CASSRPGTDSYEQYF. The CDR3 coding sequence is TGTGCCAGCAGCCGACCCGGGACGGACTCCTACGAGCAGTACTTC.

CDR3 DNA: TGTGCCACCAGCCCGCGGGGAGCGGGAGTCCACGAGCAGTACTTC. Protein product: CATSPRGAGVHEQYF. The V gene is TRBV15, the J gene TRBJ2-7; 8 bases match TRBD2. After removal of 5 bases from V and 5 bases from J, the junction contained 11 bases not matched to a gene. This CDR3 region has 15 residues. Germline V gives CDR1 LNHNV, CDR2 YYDKDF (reference sequence).

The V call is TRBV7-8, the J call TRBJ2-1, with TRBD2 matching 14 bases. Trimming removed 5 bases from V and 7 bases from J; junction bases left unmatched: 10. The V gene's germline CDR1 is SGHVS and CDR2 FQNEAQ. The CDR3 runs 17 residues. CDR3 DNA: TGTGCCAGCAGCCTACGGACTAGCGGGAGGAAGAGGAATGAGCAGTTCTTC. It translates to CASSLRTSGRKRNEQFF.